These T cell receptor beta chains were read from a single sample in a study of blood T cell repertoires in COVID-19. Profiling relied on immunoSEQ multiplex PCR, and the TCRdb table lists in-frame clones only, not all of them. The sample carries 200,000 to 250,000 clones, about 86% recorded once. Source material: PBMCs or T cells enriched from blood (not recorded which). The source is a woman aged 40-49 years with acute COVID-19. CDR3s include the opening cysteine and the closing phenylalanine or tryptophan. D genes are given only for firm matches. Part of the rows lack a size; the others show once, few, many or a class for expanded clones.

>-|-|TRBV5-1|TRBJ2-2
TGCGCCAGCAGCCCCGGGACGAACACCGGGGAGCTGTTTTTT
CASSPGTNTGELFF
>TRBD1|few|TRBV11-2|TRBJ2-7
TGTGCCAGCAGTCGACAGGGTTCCTACGAGCAGTACTTC
CASSRQGSYEQYF
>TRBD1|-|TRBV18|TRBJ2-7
TGTGCCAGCTCACCAGGGGGACAGGCGGGCGAGCAGTACTTC
CASSPGGQAGEQYF
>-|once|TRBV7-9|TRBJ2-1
TGTGCCAGCACCGACCGGGACACCTACAATGAGCAGTTCTTC
CASTDRDTYNEQFF
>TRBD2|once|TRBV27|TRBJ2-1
TGTGCCAGCAGTTGGGGGACTAGCGGGGGCAATGAGCAGTTCTTC
CASSWGTSGGNEQFF
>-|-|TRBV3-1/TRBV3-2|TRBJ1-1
TGTGCCAGCAGCCCCTTGACAGTCCAAGGGAAGAACACTGAAGCTTTCTTT
CASSPLTVQGKNTEAFF
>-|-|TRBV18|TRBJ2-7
TGTGCCAGCTCACGGGGACCCAGGGGCGTCGACGAGCAGTACTTC
CASSRGPRGVDEQYF
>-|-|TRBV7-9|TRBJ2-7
TGTGCCAGCAGCTTGGGGCCTAGGGACGAGCAGTACTTC
CASSLGPRDEQYF
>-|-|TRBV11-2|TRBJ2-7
TGTGCCAGCAGCTTAGATTGGGCGCGGAGGCGAGACGAGCAGTACTTC
CASSLDWARRRDEQYF
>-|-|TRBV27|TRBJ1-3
TGTGCCAGCAGATTAACAGGGACTGGAAACACCATATATTTT
CASRLTGTGNTIYF
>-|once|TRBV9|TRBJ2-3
TGTGCCAGCAGCGTTTCCGGGAAGGCAGATACGCAGTATTTT
CASSVSGKADTQYF
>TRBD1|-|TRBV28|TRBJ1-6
TGTGCCAGCAGCCTTAGTGACAGGGGGCGTTCACCCCTCCACTTT
CASSLSDRGRSPLHF
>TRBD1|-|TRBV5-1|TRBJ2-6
TGCGCCAGCAGCTTTGGGCAGGGGGCAGGAGGGGCCAACGTCCTGACTTTC
CASSFGQGAGGANVLTF
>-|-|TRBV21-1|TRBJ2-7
TGTGCCAGCAGCAAAAAACTGACAGGGTGGTACGAGCAGTACTTC
CASSKKLTGWYEQYF
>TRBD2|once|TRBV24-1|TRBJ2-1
TGTGCCGCCTCCGGAACTAGCGGGAGTAATGAGCAGTTCTTC
CAASGTSGSNEQFF
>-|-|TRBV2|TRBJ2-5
TGTGCCAGCGGGGGCCGGGGAGAGACCCAGTACTTC
CASGGRGETQYF
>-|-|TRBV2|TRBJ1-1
TGTGCCAGCAGAGAAACAGACATACGGGGGGTAATGAACACTGAAGCTTTCTTT
CASRETDIRGVMNTEAFF
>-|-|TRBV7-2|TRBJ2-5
TGTGCCAGCAGCTTAGGGAGGAACCAAGAGACCCAGTACTTC
CASSLGRNQETQYF
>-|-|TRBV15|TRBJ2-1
TGTGCCACCAGCAGGGGGGGTGGCTCCTACAATGAGCAGTTCTTC
CATSRGGGSYNEQFF
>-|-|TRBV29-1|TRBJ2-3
TGCAGCGTTGGGGAGCGAAATACGCAGTATTTT
CSVGERNTQYF
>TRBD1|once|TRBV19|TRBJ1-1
TGTGCCAGTAGTATGACAGGGGAAGTCACTGAAGCTTTCTTT
CASSMTGEVTEAFF
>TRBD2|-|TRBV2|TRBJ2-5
TGTGCCAGCAGTCGACTAGCGGGAGGGAAACAAGAGACCCAGTACTTC
CASSRLAGGKQETQYF
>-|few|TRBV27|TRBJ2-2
TGTGCCAGCAGTCCGGTTCCCGGGGAGCTGTTTTTT
CASSPVPGELFF
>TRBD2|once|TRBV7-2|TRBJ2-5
TGTGCCAGCAGCGGGGGACTAGCGGGAGGGAGGGGGACCCAGTACTTC
CASSGGLAGGRGTQYF
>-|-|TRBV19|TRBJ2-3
TGTGCCAGTGGGGATAGCGGACTCACAGATACGCAGTATTTT
CASGDSGLTDTQYF